The sequence of this TCR beta chain was determined in a study of T cells after posttransplantation cyclophosphamide. This related bone marrow graft donor gave peripheral blood on the day of marrow donation. In its sample, this clone was seen once. The antigen remains undetermined. Findings of the study overall: After PTCy, TRB diversity resembled that of CNI/methotrexate controls. Later blood repertoires were often dominated by clones from the donor CD8+ memory compartment. Skin or GI-infiltrating T cells shared few TRB sequences with blood.

Only in-frame clones appear in the TCRdb table, and some are missing; sequencing was by immunoSEQ multiplex PCR. The sample yields under 75,000 clones, roughly 95% seen once. The germline gives CDR1 MDHEN, CDR2 SYDVKM. This CDR3 spans 15 amino acids. V was pared by 7 bases and J by 0 bases, with 14 bases between. The specimen sequenced was PBMCs. The receptor comes from a woman in her 30s in good health and a related stem cell transplant donor. V usage is TRBV28 and J usage is TRBJ2-3; possible D gene TRBD2, 5 bases. The CDR3: CASIGGKGSTDTQYF. Written as DNA, the CDR3 is TGTGCCAGCATAGGAGGAAAAGGTAGCACAGATACGCAGTATTTT.